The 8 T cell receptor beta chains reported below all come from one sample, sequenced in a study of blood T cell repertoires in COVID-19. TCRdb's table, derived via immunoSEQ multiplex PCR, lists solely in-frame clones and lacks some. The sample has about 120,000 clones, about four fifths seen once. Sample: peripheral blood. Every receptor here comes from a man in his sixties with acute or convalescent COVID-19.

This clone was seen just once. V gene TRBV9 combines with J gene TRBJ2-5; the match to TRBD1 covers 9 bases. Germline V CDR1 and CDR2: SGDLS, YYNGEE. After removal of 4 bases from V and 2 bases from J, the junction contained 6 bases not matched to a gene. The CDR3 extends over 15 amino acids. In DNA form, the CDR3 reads TGTGCCAGCAGCCCTACCGACAGGGGGCAAGAGACCCAGTACTTC. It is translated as CASSPTDRGQETQYF.

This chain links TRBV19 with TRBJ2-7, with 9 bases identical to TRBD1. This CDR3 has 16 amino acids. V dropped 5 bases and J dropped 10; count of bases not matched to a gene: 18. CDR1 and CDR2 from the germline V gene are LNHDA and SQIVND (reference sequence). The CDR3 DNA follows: TGTGCCAGTAGTTTGGGACAGGGAAATGTGGACTCCCCTCAGTACTTC. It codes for CASSLGQGNVDSPQYF. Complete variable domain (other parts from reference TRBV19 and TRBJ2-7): DGGITQSPKYLFRKEGQNVTLSCEQNLNHDAMYWYRQDPGQGLRLIYYSQIVNDFQKGDIAEGYSVSREKKESFPLTVTSAQKNPTAFYLCASSLGQGNVDSPQYFGPGTRLTVT.

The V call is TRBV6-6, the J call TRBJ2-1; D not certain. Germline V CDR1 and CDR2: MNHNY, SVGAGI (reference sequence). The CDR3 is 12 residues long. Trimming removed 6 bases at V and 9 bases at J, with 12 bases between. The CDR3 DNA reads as TGTGCCAGCAGCCCCCAAGCGATTGAGCAGTTCTTC. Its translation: CASSPQAIEQFF.

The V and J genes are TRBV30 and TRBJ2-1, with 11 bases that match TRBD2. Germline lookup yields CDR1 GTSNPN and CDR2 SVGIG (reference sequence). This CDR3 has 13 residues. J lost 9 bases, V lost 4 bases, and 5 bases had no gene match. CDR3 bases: TGTGCCTGGACGCTCCTAGCGGGAGGTGAGCAGTTCTTC. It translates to CAWTLLAGGEQFF.

The CDR3 here is CASRLTSTDTQYF. In DNA form, the CDR3 reads TGTGCCAGCAGACTAACTAGCACAGATACGCAGTATTTT. J is TRBJ2-3 and V is TRBV28; D is unresolved. Trimming shortened V by 6 bases and J by 0 bases, and 7 bases separated the two germline ends. The CDR3 is 13 residues long. The germline gives CDR1 MDHEN, CDR2 SYDVKM.

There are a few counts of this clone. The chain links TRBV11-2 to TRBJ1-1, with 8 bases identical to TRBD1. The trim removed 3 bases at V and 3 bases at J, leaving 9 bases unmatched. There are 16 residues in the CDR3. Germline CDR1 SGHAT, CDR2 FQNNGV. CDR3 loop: CASSLPTGARDTEAFF. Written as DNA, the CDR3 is TGTGCCAGCAGCTTGCCGACAGGGGCGCGAGACACTGAAGCTTTCTTT.

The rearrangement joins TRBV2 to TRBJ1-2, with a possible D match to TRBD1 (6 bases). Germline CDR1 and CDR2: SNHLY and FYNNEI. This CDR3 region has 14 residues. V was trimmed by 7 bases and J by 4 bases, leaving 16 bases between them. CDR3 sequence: CASTGQTLSYGYTF. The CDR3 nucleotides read TGTGCCAGCACTGGACAGACCCTTTCCTATGGCTACACCTTC. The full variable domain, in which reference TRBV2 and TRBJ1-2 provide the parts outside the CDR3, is EPEVTQTPSHQVTQMGQEVILRCVPISNHLYFYWYRQILGQKVEFLVSFYNNEISEKSEIFDDQFSVERPDGSNFTLKIRSTKLEDSAMYFCASTGQTLSYGYTFGSGTRLTVV.

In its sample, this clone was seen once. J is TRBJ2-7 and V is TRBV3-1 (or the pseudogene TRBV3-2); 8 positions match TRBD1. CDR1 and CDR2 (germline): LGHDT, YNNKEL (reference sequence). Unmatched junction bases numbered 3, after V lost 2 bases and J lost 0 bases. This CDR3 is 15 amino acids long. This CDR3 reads CASSQRDRSSYEQYF. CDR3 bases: TGTGCCAGCAGCCAACGGGACAGGAGCTCCTACGAGCAGTACTTC.